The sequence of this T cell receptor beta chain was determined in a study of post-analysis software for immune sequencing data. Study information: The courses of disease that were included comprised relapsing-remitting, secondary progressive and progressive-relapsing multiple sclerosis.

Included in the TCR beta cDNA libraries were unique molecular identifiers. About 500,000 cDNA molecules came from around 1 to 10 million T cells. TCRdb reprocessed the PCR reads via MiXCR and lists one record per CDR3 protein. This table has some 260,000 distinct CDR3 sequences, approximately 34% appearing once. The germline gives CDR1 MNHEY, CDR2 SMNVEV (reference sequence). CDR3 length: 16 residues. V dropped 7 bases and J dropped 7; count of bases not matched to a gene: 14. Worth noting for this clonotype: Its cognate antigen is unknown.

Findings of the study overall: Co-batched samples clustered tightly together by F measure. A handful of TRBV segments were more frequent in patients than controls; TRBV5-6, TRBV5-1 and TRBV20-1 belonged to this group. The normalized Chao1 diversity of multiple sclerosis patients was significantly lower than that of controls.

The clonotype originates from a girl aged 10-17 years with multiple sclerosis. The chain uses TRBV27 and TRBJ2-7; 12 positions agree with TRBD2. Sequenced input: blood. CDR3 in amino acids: CASTKQTSGGRNEQYF. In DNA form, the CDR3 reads TGTGCCAGCACCAAGCAGACTAGCGGGGGTCGGAATGAGCAGTACTTC.